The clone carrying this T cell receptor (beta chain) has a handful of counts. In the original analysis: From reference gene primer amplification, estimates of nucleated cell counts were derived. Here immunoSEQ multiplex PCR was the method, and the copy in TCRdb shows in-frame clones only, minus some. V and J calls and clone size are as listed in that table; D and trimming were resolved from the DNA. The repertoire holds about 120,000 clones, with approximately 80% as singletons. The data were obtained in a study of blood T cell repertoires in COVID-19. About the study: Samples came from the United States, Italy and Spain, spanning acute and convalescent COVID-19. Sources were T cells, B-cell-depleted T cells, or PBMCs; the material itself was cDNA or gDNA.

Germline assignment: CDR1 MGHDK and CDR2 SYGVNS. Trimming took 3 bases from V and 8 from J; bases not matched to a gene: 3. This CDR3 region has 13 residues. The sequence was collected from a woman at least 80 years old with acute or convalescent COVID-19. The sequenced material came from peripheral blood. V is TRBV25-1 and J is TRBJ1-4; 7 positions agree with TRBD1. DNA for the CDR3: TGTGCCAGCAGTGACAGGGGGAAAGAAAAACTGTTTTTT. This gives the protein CASSDRGKEKLFF.